This TCR beta chain was retrieved from a study of blood T cell repertoires in COVID-19. Overall study context: Spain, Italy and the United States supplied samples that represented acute and convalescent COVID-19. The cDNA or gDNA used as material had been derived from T cells, B-cell-depleted T cells, or PBMCs.

Clones were sequenced by immunoSEQ multiplex PCR, and TCRdb holds only the in-frame ones, with some missing. The sample has 290,000 or so clones, roughly 85% seen once. The CDR3 spans 12 residues. CDR1 is GTSNPN, CDR2 SVGIG, per germline (reference sequence). Trimming removed 6 bases at V and 5 bases at J, with 13 bases between. The source material was peripheral blood. This chain connects TRBV30 to TRBJ1-1; TRBD1 might be the D (5 bases). The source is a man aged 50 to 59 with active or convalescent COVID-19. CDR3 amino acids: CACLKGRTEAFF. The CDR3 nucleotides are TGTGCCTGTTTAAAGGGGCGGACTGAAGCTTTCTTT.